This T cell receptor (beta chain) was retrieved from a study of CD8+ T cells in alopecia areata. Findings of the study overall: Normal scalp showed lower clonality than lesional scalp, especially alopecia totalis/universalis. Administration of tofacitinib significantly diminished scalp clonality and expanded CD8+ clones within the top 100. During tofacitinib treatment, many expanded lesional clones remained in scalp and blood.

CDR3 length: 15 amino acids. The trim removed 5 bases at V and 9 bases at J, leaving 11 bases unmatched. Germline CDR1 SGHNT, CDR2 YYREEE (reference sequence). Reverse transcribed after extraction, RNA yielded cDNA as the sequencing template. Data came from immunoSEQ multiplex PCR; TCRdb stores just in-frame clones and leaves some out. Of hundreds of thousands of clones listed, over 45% are singletons. Comment on this clone: Its target is not known.

As for treatment: oral pan-JAK inhibitor, 5-10 mg twice daily. Using a FACSAria, the CD4+ and CD8+ T cells were sorted from the PBMCs. The chain combines TRBV5-4 with TRBJ1-6, with 7 bases lining up with TRBD1. Sample: CD4+ T cells sorted from blood, taken at week 52, from a patient treated with tofacitinib. The sequence was obtained from a human donor with alopecia areata. CDR3 protein: CASRQTGSVGSPLHF. The CDR3 DNA follows: TGTGCCAGCAGGCAGACAGGGAGTGTCGGTTCACCCCTCCACTTT. Complete variable domain (other parts from reference TRBV5-4 and TRBJ1-6): ETGVTQSPTHLIKTRGQQVTLRCSSQSGHNTVSWYQQALGQGPQFIFQYYREEENGRGNFPPRFSGLQFPNYSSELNVNALELDDSALYLCASRQTGSVGSPLHFGNGTRLTVT.